Listed below are T cell receptor beta chains from one sample, sequenced in a study of blood T cell repertoires in COVID-19. The repertoire was sequenced with immunoSEQ multiplex PCR; TCRdb's copy has only in-frame clones and lacks some. The sample consists of 100,000 or so clones, over 85% of them appearing once. Specimen: peripheral blood. The receptors stem from a man between 65 and 85 years old with acute or convalescent COVID-19. The CDR3 runs from the conserved cysteine through the conserved F or W. The D gene is left open where the match is weak. Expanded clones get a size class; other rows say once, few or many, or leave the size out.

v_gene	j_gene	d_gene	abundance	CDR3nt	CDR3aa
TRBV15	TRBJ2-6	TRBD1	NA	TGTGCCACCAGCACCTTCAAACAGGGGTCTGGGGCCAACGTCCTGACTTTC	CATSTFKQGSGANVLTF
TRBV5-1	TRBJ2-7	NA	once	TGCGCCAGCGCCGAGGGGGGGTACGAGCAGTACTTC	CASAEGGYEQYF
TRBV10-1	TRBJ2-5	TRBD2	once	TGCGCCAGCAGTGGGACTAGCCGGGAGACCCAGTACTTC	CASSGTSRETQYF
TRBV5-1	TRBJ1-3	TRBD1	NA	TGCGCCAGCAGCAAAGGACAGGGGGCTGCTGGAAACACCATATATTTT	CASSKGQGAAGNTIYF
TRBV28	TRBJ2-1	TRBD2	once	TGTGCCAGCATGGGAGCGGGAGGACCGAATGAGCAGTTCTTC	CASMGAGGPNEQFF
TRBV11-3	TRBJ1-1	NA	NA	TGTGCCAGCAGCTTAGAATGGGGGCCGAATGAAGCTTTCTTT	CASSLEWGPNEAFF
TRBV25-1	TRBJ2-7	TRBD1	NA	TGTGCCAGCAGGCCGACAGGGGCATACGAGCAGTACTTC	CASRPTGAYEQYF
TRBV29-1	TRBJ2-1	NA	NA	TGCAGCGTCCGACTAGTCAATGAGCAGTTCTTC	CSVRLVNEQFF
TRBV7-2	TRBJ2-3	TRBD1	NA	TGTGCCAGCAGCTTATCGGGGACAGGGGGCACAGATACGCAGTATTTT	CASSLSGTGGTDTQYF
TRBV5-6	TRBJ1-2	NA	NA	TGTGCCAGCAGCCGCCTTTTGGGGGACGGGAGTGGCTACACCTTC	CASSRLLGDGSGYTF
TRBV21-1	TRBJ2-7	NA	once	TGTGCCAGCGCCGCGGAGACAGGGGGCTCCTACGAGCAGTACTTC	CASAAETGGSYEQYF
TRBV28	TRBJ1-2	TRBD1	NA	TGTGCCAGCAGTTTGGGTGGGGGACAGGTTGGCTACACCTTC	CASSLGGGQVGYTF
TRBV11-3	TRBJ2-6	TRBD1	NA	TGTGCCAGCAGTGGCTGGAGGGGACAGGGGGCGGATGGGGCCAACGTCCTGACTTTC	CASSGWRGQGADGANVLTF
TRBV12-3/TRBV12-4	TRBJ1-5	NA	NA	TGCGCCAGCAGTCGTATATCGAATCAGCCCCAGCATTTT	CASSRISNQPQHF
TRBV16	TRBJ1-3	NA	NA	TGTGCCAGCGCCAGGGACTTCTCTGGAAACACCATATATTTT	CASARDFSGNTIYF
TRBV24-1	TRBJ1-2	NA	NA	TGTGCCACCAGTGATAGTACAGTCGGCTACACCTTC	CATSDSTVGYTF
TRBV28	TRBJ2-7	TRBD1	NA	TGTGCCAGCATTACAGGGGGTTCCCACGAGCAGTACTTC	CASITGGSHEQYF
TRBV3-1/TRBV3-2	TRBJ1-2	NA	NA	TGTGCCAGCAGCCAACAGGGAAATGGCTACACCTTC	CASSQQGNGYTF
TRBV24-1	TRBJ2-3	NA	NA	TGTGCCACCAGTGATTCCGCAGATACGCAGTATTTT	CATSDSADTQYF
TRBV9	TRBJ2-2	NA	NA	TGTGCCAGCAGCGTAGGTTTAGAGCGGTGGACCGGGGAGCTGTTTTTT	CASSVGLERWTGELFF
TRBV7-6	TRBJ1-3	NA	NA	TGTGCCAGCAGCTTAGACGCGTTGGGAAACACCATATATTTT	CASSLDALGNTIYF
TRBV19	TRBJ2-7	TRBD1	NA	TGTGCCACCCAGGGACAGGGTAACGAGCAGTACTTC	CATQGQGNEQYF
TRBV19	TRBJ1-5	TRBD1	NA	TGTGCCAGTAGTACGCCCGGGACAGGTAGGTCGGGCAATCAGCCCCAGCATTTT	CASSTPGTGRSGNQPQHF
TRBV5-1	TRBJ2-7	TRBD2	NA	TGCGCCAGCAGTTTTAGCGGGAGTCAGCGCTCCTACGAGCAGTACTTC	CASSFSGSQRSYEQYF
TRBV5-4	TRBJ2-7	NA	NA	TGTGCCAGCAACCTGCAGGGAGGAAACGAGCAGTACTTC	CASNLQGGNEQYF
TRBV7-9	TRBJ1-2	NA	NA	TGTGCCAGCAGCTTAGAGGGGGGCTACACCTTC	CASSLEGGYTF
TRBV10-3	TRBJ2-2	NA	once	TGTGCCATCAGTGTTGGGGCGTACTCGAACACCGGGGAGCTGTTTTTT	CAISVGAYSNTGELFF
TRBV28	TRBJ1-4	NA	NA	TGTGCCAGTCTGGCAAATCCGACTAGTGAAAAACTGTTTTTT	CASLANPTSEKLFF
TRBV24-1	TRBJ2-1	TRBD2	NA	TGTGCCACCGGGGAGGGCACCCCCAATGAGCAGTTCTTC	CATGEGTPNEQFF
TRBV28	TRBJ1-2	NA	NA	TGTGCCAGCAGTTCTTCCAGGGAAGGCTATGGCTACACCTTC	CASSSSREGYGYTF
TRBV5-1	TRBJ2-1	NA	few	TGCGCCAGCAGCTTGGAACGGTCCAATGAGCAGTTCTTC	CASSLERSNEQFF
TRBV20-1	TRBJ2-5	NA	NA	TGCAGTGCGAGGAAAGAGACCCAGTACTTC	CSARKETQYF
TRBV2	TRBJ1-4	TRBD1	NA	TGTGCCAGCAGACGGGACAGTGCAACTAATGAAAAACTGTTTTTT	CASRRDSATNEKLFF
TRBV20-1	TRBJ2-1	TRBD2	NA	TGCAGTGGGAAGCGGGGGAGTGAGCAGTTCTTC	CSGKRGSEQFF
TRBV5-5	TRBJ1-2	NA	NA	TGTGCCAGCAGCTCAACGCGGTGGGGCGACTATGGCTACACCTTC	CASSSTRWGDYGYTF
TRBV11-3	TRBJ2-1	NA	NA	TGTGCCAGCGGGGTGGGAGGCGCCGACAATGAGCAGTTCTTC	CASGVGGADNEQFF
TRBV28	TRBJ2-2	TRBD2	NA	TGTGCCAGCAGTTTGATGGCGGGAGTAGATACCGGGGAGCTGTTTTTT	CASSLMAGVDTGELFF
TRBV18	TRBJ2-3	NA	NA	TGTGCCAGCTCACCAGGGGCCGTTGGAGATACGCAGTATTTT	CASSPGAVGDTQYF
TRBV28	TRBJ1-1	TRBD1	NA	TGTGTTACGAGGCAGGGGGTTATGAACACTGAAGCTTTCTTT	CVTRQGVMNTEAFF
TRBV5-6	TRBJ1-5	TRBD1	NA	TGTGCCAGCAGCCGACAACTGGGGACAGGGGGCTGGGGTCAGCCCCAGCATTTT	CASSRQLGTGGWGQPQHF
TRBV15	TRBJ2-1	NA	NA	TGTGCCACCAGCAGAGATCCGGGATACTATAATGAGCAGTTCTTC	CATSRDPGYYNEQFF
TRBV6-5	TRBJ2-7	TRBD2	NA	TGTGCCAGTCGCGCTAGCGGACCTTCTTACGAGCAGTACTTC	CASRASGPSYEQYF
TRBV6-5	TRBJ1-5	NA	NA	TGTGCCAGCAGTTATGACCGGGGAGGCCAGCCCCAGCATTTT	CASSYDRGGQPQHF
TRBV18	TRBJ1-5	TRBD1	NA	TGTGCCAGCTCGCCCGACAGGGGTAGGAATCAGCCCCAGCATTTT	CASSPDRGRNQPQHF
TRBV6-1	TRBJ1-6	NA	NA	TGTGCCAGCAGTTGGCAGGCAGATTCACCCCTCCACTTT	CASSWQADSPLHF
TRBV5-4	TRBJ2-7	NA	NA	TGTGCCAGCAGCCCCCATGGCCGGACGGGAGAGCAGTACTTC	CASSPHGRTGEQYF
TRBV5-5	TRBJ2-7	NA	NA	TGTGCCAGCAGGAGGGCATTCTCCTACGAGCAGTACTTC	CASRRAFSYEQYF
TRBV29-1	TRBJ2-3	TRBD2	NA	TGCAGCGCCGTAGCGGGAGGGACTCTTGGTACGCAGTATTTT	CSAVAGGTLGTQYF
TRBV5-8	TRBJ1-1	TRBD1	NA	TGTGCCAGCAGCTTGTGGACAGGGAGTAGACACGCTGAAGCTTTCTTT	CASSLWTGSRHAEAFF
TRBV2	TRBJ2-6	TRBD2	NA	TGTGCCAGCAGACGCTTACTAGCGGGAGCTGGGGCCAACGTCCTGACTTTC	CASRRLLAGAGANVLTF
TRBV6-5	TRBJ2-3	TRBD1	once	TGTGCCAGCAGTTCGACAGGGTGGGGCACAGATACGCAGTATTTT	CASSSTGWGTDTQYF
TRBV3-1/TRBV3-2	TRBJ1-2	NA	once	TGTGCCAGCAGCCAAGCGGCGGTCCCTCATGGCTACACCTTC	CASSQAAVPHGYTF
TRBV27	TRBJ1-2	TRBD1	NA	TGTGCCAGCAGTGCGACAGGGGCGGACTATGGCTACACCTTC	CASSATGADYGYTF
TRBV5-1	TRBJ2-1	TRBD1	NA	TGCGCCAGCAGCTTTGAGACAGGGGTTGTCAATGAGCAGTTCTTC	CASSFETGVVNEQFF
TRBV2	TRBJ2-5	NA	once	TGTGCCAGCAACAAAGGACTGGTACAAGAGACCCAGTACTTC	CASNKGLVQETQYF
TRBV6-5	TRBJ2-1	TRBD2	once	TGTGCCAGCAGTTATCAAGCGGGAGTAGATGAGCAGTTCTTC	CASSYQAGVDEQFF
TRBV5-1	TRBJ1-4	NA	once	TGCGCCAGCACCACAGGGAGGGCCACAACTAATGAAAAACTGTTTTTT	CASTTGRATTNEKLFF
TRBV27	TRBJ2-1	TRBD2	NA	TGTGCCAGCAGTTTACTAAGCGGGAGGAACGAGCAGTTCTTC	CASSLLSGRNEQFF
TRBV6-5	TRBJ1-1	TRBD1	NA	TGTGCCAGCAGTTACTCGAGGGACAGGGGATACACTGAAGCTTTCTTT	CASSYSRDRGYTEAFF
TRBV11-2	TRBJ2-1	TRBD2	NA	TGTGCCAGCAGCAGGACTAGCGGGGGGGCCCTTAGGTATGAGCAGTTCTTC	CASSRTSGGALRYEQFF